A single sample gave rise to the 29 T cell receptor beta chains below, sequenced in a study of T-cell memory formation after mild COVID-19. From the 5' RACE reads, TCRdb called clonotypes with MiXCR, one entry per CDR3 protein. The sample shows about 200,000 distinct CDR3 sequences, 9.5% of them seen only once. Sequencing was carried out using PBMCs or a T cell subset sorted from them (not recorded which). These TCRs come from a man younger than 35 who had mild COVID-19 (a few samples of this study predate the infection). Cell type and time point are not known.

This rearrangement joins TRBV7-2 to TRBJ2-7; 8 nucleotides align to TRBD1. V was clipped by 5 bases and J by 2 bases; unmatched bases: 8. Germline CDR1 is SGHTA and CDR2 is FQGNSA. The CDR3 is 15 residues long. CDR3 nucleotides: TGTGCCAGCAGCCAGGGGGCTGTTAGTACCTACGAGCAGTACGTC. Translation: CASSQGAVSTYEQYV.

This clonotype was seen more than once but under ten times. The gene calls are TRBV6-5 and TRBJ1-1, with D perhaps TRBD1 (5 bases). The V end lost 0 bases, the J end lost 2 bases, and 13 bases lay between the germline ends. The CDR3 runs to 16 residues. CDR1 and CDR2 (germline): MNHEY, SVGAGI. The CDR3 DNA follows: TGTGCCAGCAGTTACTCGTTCTGGGGCTCTAACACTGAAGCTTTCTTT. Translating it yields CASSYSFWGSNTEAFF.

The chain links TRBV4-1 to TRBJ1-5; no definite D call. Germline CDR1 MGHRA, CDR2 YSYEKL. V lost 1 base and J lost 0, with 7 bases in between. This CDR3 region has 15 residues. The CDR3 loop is CASSQGELSNQPQHF. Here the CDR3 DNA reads TGCGCCAGCAGCCAAGGAGAGCTTAGCAATCAGCCCCAGCATTTT.

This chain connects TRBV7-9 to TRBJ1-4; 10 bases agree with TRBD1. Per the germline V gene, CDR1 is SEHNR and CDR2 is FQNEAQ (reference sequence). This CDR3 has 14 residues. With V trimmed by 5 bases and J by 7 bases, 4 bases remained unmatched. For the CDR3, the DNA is TGTGCCAGCAGCATTGGACAGGGGGGTGAAAAACTGTTTTTT. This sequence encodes CASSIGQGGEKLFF. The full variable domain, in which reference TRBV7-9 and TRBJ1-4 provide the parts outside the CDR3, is DTGVSQNPRHKITKRGQNVTFRCDPISEHNRLYWYRQTLGQGPEFLTYFQNEAQLEKSRLLSDRFSAERPKGSFSTLEIQRTEQGDSAMYLCASSIGQGGEKLFFGSGTQLSVL.

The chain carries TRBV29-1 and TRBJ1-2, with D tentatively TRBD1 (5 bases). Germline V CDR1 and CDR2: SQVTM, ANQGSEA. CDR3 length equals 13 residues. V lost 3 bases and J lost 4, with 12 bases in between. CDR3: CSVERDSRYGYTF. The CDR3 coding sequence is TGCAGCGTTGAGAGGGACTCACGCTATGGCTACACCTTC.

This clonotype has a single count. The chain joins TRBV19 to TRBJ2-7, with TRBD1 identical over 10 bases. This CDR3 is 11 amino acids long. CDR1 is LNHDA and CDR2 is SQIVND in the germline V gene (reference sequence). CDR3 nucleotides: TGTGCCAGTAGATGGACTGGACAGGGGGACGTC. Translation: CASRWTGQGDV.

The CDR3 DNA is TGCGCCAGCAGCCAAGATGCGGCCGCCGGGGCGACCCAGTACTTC. The encoded protein is CASSQDAAAGATQYF. The chain recombines TRBV4-3 with TRBJ2-5; possibly TRBD1 or TRBD2 for D (5 bases each). Germline loops: CDR1 LGHNA, CDR2 YSLEER. Trimming took 0 bases from V and 7 from J, leaving 15 bases between them. The CDR3 totals 15 residues.

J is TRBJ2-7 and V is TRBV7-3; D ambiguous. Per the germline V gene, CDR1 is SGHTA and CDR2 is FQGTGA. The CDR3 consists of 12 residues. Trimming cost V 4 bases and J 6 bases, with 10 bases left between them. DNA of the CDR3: TGTGCCAGCAGCTCCCAGGCTCCCGAGCAGTACGTC. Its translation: CASSSQAPEQYV.

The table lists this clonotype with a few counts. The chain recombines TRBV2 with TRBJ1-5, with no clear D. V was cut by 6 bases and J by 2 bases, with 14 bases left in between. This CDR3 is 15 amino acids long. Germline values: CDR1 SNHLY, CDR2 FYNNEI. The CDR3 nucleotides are TGTGCCAGCAGGCGCGGATTCGTCGGCAATCAGCCCCAGCATTTT. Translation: CASRRGFVGNQPQHF.

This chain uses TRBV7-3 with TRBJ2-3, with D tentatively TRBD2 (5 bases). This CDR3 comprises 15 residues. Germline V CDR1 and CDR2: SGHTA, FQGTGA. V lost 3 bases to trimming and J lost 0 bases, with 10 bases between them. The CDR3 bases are TGTGCCAGCAGCTTTAGCAGGACTAGCACAGATACGCAGTATTTT. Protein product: CASSFSRTSTDTQYF.

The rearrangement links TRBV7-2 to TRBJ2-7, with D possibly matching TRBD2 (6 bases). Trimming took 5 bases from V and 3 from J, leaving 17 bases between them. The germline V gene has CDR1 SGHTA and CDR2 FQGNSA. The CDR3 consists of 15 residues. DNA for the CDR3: TGTGCCAGCAGCCTCCGGGACTCCCAACACTACGAGCAGTACGTC. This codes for CASSLRDSQHYEQYV.

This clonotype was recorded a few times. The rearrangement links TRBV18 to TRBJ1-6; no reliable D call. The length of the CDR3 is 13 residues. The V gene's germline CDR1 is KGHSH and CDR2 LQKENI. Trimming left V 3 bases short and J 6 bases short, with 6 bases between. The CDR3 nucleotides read TGTGCCAGCTCACCTGGAAGTAATTCACCCCTCCACTTT. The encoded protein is CASSPGSNSPLHF.

The CDR3 loop reads CASSLLGQGADEQFF. The CDR3 DNA reads TGTGCCAGCAGCTTATTGGGACAGGGGGCTGATGAGCAGTTCTTC. This chain uses TRBV7-3 with TRBJ2-1; the match to TRBD1 covers 12 bases. From germline, CDR1 is SGHTA and CDR2 FQGTGA. CDR3 length equals 15 residues. The junction had 4 bases not matched to a gene; V was cut back by 2 bases and J by 8 bases.

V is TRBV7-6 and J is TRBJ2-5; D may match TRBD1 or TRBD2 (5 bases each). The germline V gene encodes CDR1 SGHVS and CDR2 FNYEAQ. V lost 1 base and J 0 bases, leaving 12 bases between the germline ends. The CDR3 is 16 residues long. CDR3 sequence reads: CASSLVAGSYQETQYF. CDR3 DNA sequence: TGTGCCAGCAGCTTAGTGGCAGGGAGCTACCAAGAGACCCAGTACTTC.

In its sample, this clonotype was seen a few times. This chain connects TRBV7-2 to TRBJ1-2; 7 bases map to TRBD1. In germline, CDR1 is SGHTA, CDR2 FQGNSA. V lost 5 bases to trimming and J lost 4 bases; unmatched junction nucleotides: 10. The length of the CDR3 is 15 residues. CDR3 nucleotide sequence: TGTGCCAGCAGCCAATTAGGTTCAGGGGGCTATGGCTACACCTTC. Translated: CASSQLGSGGYGYTF.

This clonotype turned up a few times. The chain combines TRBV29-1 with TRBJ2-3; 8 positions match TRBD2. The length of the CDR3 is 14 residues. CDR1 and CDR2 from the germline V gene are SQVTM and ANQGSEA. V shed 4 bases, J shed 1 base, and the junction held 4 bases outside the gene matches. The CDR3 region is CSVATSGGTDTQYF. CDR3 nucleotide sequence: TGCAGCGTTGCTACTAGCGGAGGCACAGATACGCAGTATTTT.

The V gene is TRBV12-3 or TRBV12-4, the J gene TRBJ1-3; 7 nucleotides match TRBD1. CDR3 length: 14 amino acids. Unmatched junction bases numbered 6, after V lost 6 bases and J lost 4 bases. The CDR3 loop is CASSLGQLGNTIYF. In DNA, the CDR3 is TGTGCCAGCAGCTTGGGACAGCTAGGAAACACCATATATTTT.

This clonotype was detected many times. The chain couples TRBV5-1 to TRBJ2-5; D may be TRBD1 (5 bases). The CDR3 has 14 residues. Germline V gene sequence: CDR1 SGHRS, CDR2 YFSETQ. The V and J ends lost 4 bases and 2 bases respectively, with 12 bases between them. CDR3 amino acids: CASSTLDKQETQYF. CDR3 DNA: TGCGCCAGCAGCACCTTGGACAAGCAAGAGACCCAGTACTTC. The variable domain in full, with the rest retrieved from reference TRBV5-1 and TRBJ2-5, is KAGVTQTPRYLIKTRGQQVTLSCSPISGHRSVSWYQQTPGQGLQFLFEYFSETQRNKGNFPGRFSGRQFSNSRSEMNVSTLELGDSALYLCASSTLDKQETQYFGPGTRLLVL.

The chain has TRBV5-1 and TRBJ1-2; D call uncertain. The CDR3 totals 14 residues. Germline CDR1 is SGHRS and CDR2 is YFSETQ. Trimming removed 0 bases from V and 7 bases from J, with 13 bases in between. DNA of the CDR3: TGCGCCAGCAGCTTGGAGGGCACGGTGTCTGGCTACACCTTC. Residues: CASSLEGTVSGYTF.

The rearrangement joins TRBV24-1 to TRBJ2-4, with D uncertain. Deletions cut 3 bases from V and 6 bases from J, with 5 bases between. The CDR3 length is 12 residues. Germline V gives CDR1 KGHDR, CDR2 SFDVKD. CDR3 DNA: TGTGCCACCAGTGATAGTCGAAACATTCAGTACTTC. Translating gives CATSDSRNIQYF.

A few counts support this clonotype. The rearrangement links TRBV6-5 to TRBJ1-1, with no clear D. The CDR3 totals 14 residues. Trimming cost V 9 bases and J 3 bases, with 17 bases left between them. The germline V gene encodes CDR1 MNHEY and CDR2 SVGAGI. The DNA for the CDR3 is TGTGCCAGTTACTCCCCCGGGTCGGACACTGAAGCTTTCTTT. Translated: CASYSPGSDTEAFF.

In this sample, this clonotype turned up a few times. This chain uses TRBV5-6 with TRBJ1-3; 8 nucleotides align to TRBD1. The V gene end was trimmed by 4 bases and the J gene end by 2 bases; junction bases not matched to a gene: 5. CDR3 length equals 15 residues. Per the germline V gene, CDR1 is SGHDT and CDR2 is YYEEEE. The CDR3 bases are TGTGCCAGCAGCCGACCGACAGGGGCTGGAAACACCATATATTTT. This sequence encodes CASSRPTGAGNTIYF. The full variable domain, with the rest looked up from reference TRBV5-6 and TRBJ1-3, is DAGVTQSPTHLIKTRGQQVTLRCSPKSGHDTVSWYQQALGQGPQFIFQYYEEEERQRGNFPDRFSGHQFPNYSSELNVNALLLGDSALYLCASSRPTGAGNTIYFGEGSWLTVV.

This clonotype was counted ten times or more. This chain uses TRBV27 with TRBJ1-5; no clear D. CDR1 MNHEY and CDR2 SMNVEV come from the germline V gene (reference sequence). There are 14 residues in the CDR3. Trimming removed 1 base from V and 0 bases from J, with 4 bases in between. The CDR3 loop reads CASSLWGSNQPQHF. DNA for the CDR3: TGTGCCAGCAGTTTATGGGGTAGCAATCAGCCCCAGCATTTT.

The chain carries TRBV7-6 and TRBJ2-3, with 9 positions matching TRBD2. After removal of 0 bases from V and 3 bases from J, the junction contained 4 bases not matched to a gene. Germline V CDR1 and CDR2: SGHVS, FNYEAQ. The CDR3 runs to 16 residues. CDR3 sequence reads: CASSLASGLATDTQYF. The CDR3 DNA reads TGTGCCAGCAGCTTAGCGTCGGGACTAGCAACAGATACGCAGTATTTT.

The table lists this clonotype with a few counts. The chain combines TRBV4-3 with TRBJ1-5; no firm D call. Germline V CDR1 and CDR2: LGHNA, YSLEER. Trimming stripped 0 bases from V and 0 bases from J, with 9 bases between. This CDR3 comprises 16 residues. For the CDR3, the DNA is TGCGCCAGCAGCCAAGATCGGCGGTATAGCAATCAGCCCCAGCATTTT. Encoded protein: CASSQDRRYSNQPQHF.

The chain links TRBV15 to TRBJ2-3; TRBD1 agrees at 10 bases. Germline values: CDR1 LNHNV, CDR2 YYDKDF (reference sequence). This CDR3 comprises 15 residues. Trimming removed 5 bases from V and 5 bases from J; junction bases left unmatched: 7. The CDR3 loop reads CATSSRDRGQDTQYF. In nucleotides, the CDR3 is TGTGCCACCAGCTCTCGGGACAGGGGCCAAGATACGCAGTATTTT.

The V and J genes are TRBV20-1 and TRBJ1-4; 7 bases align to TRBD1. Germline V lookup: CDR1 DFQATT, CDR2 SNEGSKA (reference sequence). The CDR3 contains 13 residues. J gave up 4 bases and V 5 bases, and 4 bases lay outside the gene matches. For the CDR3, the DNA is TGCAGTGCTCCTCGACAGGGTAATGAAAAACTGTTTTTT. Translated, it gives CSAPRQGNEKLFF.

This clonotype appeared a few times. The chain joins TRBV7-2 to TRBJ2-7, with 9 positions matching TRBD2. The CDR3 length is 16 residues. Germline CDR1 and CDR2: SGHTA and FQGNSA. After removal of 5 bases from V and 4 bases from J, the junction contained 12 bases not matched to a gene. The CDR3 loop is CASSPRWAGGGYEQYF. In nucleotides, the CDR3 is TGTGCCAGCAGCCCCCGTTGGGCGGGGGGGGGATACGAGCAGTACTTC.

This CDR3 reads CASSLRPGGSYGYTF. In DNA, the CDR3 is TGTGCCAGCAGCTTACGCCCTGGGGGCTCCTATGGCTACACCTTC. V and J are TRBV7-8 and TRBJ1-2, with D possibly matching TRBD1 (6 bases). CDR3 length equals 15 residues. Germline V CDR1 and CDR2: SGHVS, FQNEAQ. V lost 2 bases to trimming and J lost 4 bases, with 14 bases between them.